This entry describes one T cell receptor (beta chain). Its antigen specificity is not known. Base qualities are not at hand, and no much larger clone is one base apart. This specimen comes from a study of T cell changes during pregnancy in multiple sclerosis (dated by TCRdb to the late 2010s). Regarding the complete study: The study examined how the T cell repertoire changed over the course of pregnancy in women with multiple sclerosis.

The germline V gene (reference sequence) sets CDR1 to GTSNPN and CDR2 to SVGIG. V is reduced by 5 bases and J by 0 bases, leaving a spacing of 5 bases between them. Counted from cysteine to phenylalanine, this CDR3 has 12 amino acids. Only CDR3 DNA remains: 36 bases, in frame from the first base. The library was generated by the immunoSEQ multiplex PCR assay. As stored in TCRdb, this immuneACCESS dataset retains in-frame rearrangements with V and J assigned. A fraction of the clones does not appear; measured against another copy, unresolved V genes explain less than half of the discrepancy, and the remainder lacks a known reason. The sample yields approximately 92,000 clones; 93% were counted once. The ten largest clones represent about 0.95% of the sample.

The sequencing here drew on peripheral blood, taken after pregnancy. The receptor was derived from a female donor with multiple sclerosis, enrolled in a pregnancy study. The rearranged chain carries TRBV30 and TRBJ2-1, with no confidently assigned D gene. The DNA sequence reads TGTGCCTGGGAAGCCTCCTACAATGAGCAGTTCTTC. Its protein reads: CAWEASYNEQFF.